The next 32 T cell receptor beta chains were all read from a single sample in a study of OX40 agonist ivuxolimab in advanced cancers. Sequencing used immunoSEQ multiplex PCR; TCRdb keeps in-frame clones, though not all of them. The sample includes about 79,000 clones, about 90% seen only once; the top ten take around 6.9%. Sequencing used CD4+ or CD8+ T cells sorted from blood, obtained in a trial of the OX40 agonist ivuxolimab. The receptors here all came from an adult with an advanced solid tumor such as melanoma, head and neck, liver or kidney cancer.

This clone has only one observation. This chain connects TRBV5-5 to TRBJ2-5; D unclear. V dropped 8 bases and J dropped 1 base, with 12 bases sitting between them. This CDR3 comprises 13 residues. Germline V gene sequence: CDR1 SGHKS, CDR2 YYEKEE (reference sequence). The CDR3 DNA follows: TGTGCCAGTTCCTTACCATCCCAAGAGACCCAGTACTTC. It yields the protein CASSLPSQETQYF.

CDR3 residues: CASSQVAGGGNEQFF. CDR3 DNA sequence: TGTGCCAGCAGCCAAGTAGCGGGAGGAGGGAATGAGCAGTTCTTC. The chain uses TRBV11-2 and TRBJ2-1, with TRBD2 matching 10 bases. The V gene's germline CDR1 is SGHAT and CDR2 FQNNGV. V lost 5 bases, J lost 7 bases, and 8 bases stayed unmatched. This CDR3 spans 15 amino acids.

The chain uses TRBV7-3 and TRBJ2-2; tentatively, D is TRBD2 (6 bases). Germline V CDR1 and CDR2: SGHTA, FQGTGA. This CDR3 is built from 18 residues. Trimming removed 5 bases at V and 2 bases at J, with 21 bases between. Here the CDR3 DNA reads TGTGCCAGCAGCCGGAGGGTAACTAGCTACCTTAACACCGGGGAGCTGTTTTTT. Translation gives CASSRRVTSYLNTGELFF.

This chain uses TRBV11-2 with TRBJ2-3; TRBD2 matches at 7 bases. Trimming at V came to 2 bases and at J to 5 bases, leaving 10 bases not matched to a gene. The CDR3 spans 16 residues. CDR1 SGHAT and CDR2 FQNNGV come from the germline V gene. CDR3 residues: CASSLSAGSRKDTQYF. For the CDR3, the DNA is TGTGCCAGCAGCTTATCAGCGGGAAGTCGCAAAGATACGCAGTATTTT.

This chain uses TRBV28 with TRBJ2-7; D remains ambiguous. The CDR3 is made up of 14 amino acids. The V gene's germline CDR1 is MDHEN and CDR2 SYDVKM. V was clipped by 2 bases and J by 2 bases, with 10 bases between them. CDR3 amino acids: CASSLLQITYEQYF. The CDR3 nucleotides read TGTGCCAGCAGTTTACTCCAGATTACCTACGAGCAGTACTTC.

The V gene is TRBV18, the J gene TRBJ2-3; D is unresolved. This CDR3 spans 11 amino acids. Germline CDR1 KGHSH, CDR2 LQKENI. V lost 3 bases, J lost 14 bases, and 12 bases lay in between. CDR3 region: CASSPDRPMYF. The CDR3 DNA sequence: TGTGCCAGCTCACCGGACCGCCCAATGTATTTT.

The V and J genes are TRBV28 and TRBJ2-5; 9 nucleotides agree with TRBD1. The CDR3 extends over 15 amino acids. CDR1 MDHEN and CDR2 SYDVKM come from the germline V gene. V lost 6 bases and J lost 1; bases outside the gene matches: 6. The CDR3 region is CASRPGQGFQETQYF. In nucleotides, the CDR3 is TGTGCCAGCAGGCCGGGACAGGGTTTCCAAGAGACCCAGTACTTC. The complete variable domain, with remaining parts taken from reference TRBV28 and TRBJ2-5, reads DVKVTQSSRYLVKRTGEKVFLECVQDMDHENMFWYRQDPGLGLRLIYFSYDVKMKEKGDIPEGYSVSREKKERFSLILESASTNQTSMYLCASRPGQGFQETQYFGPGTRLLVL.

The chain is built from TRBV5-1 and TRBJ2-5; TRBD1 aligns across 7 bases. Germline-derived CDR1 and CDR2 are SGHRS and YFSETQ. The V gene end was trimmed by 4 bases and the J gene end by 0 bases; junction bases not matched to a gene: 9. This CDR3 has 16 residues. The CDR3 coding sequence is TGCGCCAGCAGCCCCAGATACAGGGGAAACCAAGAGACCCAGTACTTC. Amino acids: CASSPRYRGNQETQYF.

V gene TRBV5-1 combines with J gene TRBJ2-6; 12 bases align to TRBD1. V gave up 4 bases and J gave up 3 bases; unmatched junction bases: 8. Germline CDR1 is SGHRS and CDR2 is YFSETQ. CDR3 length equals 18 residues. The CDR3, as DNA: TGCGCCAGCAGCCCGCGGGGACAGGGGGCTGTTGGGGCCAACGTCCTGACTTTC. Translation gives CASSPRGQGAVGANVLTF. The complete variable domain, with remaining parts taken from reference TRBV5-1 and TRBJ2-6, reads KAGVTQTPRYLIKTRGQQVTLSCSPISGHRSVSWYQQTPGQGLQFLFEYFSETQRNKGNFPGRFSGRQFSNSRSEMNVSTLELGDSALYLCASSPRGQGAVGANVLTFGAGSRLTVL.

The J gene is TRBJ1-1, the V gene TRBV6-5; D is ambiguous. CDR3 size: 16 residues. Germline V CDR1 and CDR2: MNHEY, SVGAGI. Trimming left V 0 bases short and J 1 base short, with 12 bases between. The CDR3 reads CASSYSAVTANTEAFF. CDR3 DNA sequence: TGTGCCAGCAGTTACTCCGCCGTAACAGCGAACACTGAAGCTTTCTTT.

The J gene is TRBJ2-5, the V gene TRBV5-1; D is undetermined. In germline, CDR1 is SGHRS, CDR2 YFSETQ. The CDR3 loop spans 13 amino acids. Between the trimmed V and J ends, which lost 4 bases and 3 bases, there was a span of 10 bases. CDR3 DNA sequence: TGCGCCAGCAGCCCCCGGTCCGAAGAGACCCAGTACTTC. This gives the protein CASSPRSEETQYF.

The chain couples TRBV28 to TRBJ2-5; D may be TRBD2 (5 bases). The V end lost 6 bases, the J end lost 0 bases, and 14 bases lay between the germline ends. The CDR3 has 15 residues. Germline V gene data show CDR1 as MDHEN and CDR2 as SYDVKM. The CDR3 sequence is CASSPMDGDQETQYF. CDR3 sequence (DNA): TGTGCCAGCAGCCCTATGGACGGGGACCAAGAGACCCAGTACTTC.

This chain connects TRBV28 to TRBJ1-1; possibly TRBD1 for D (5 bases). From germline, CDR1 is MDHEN and CDR2 SYDVKM. This CDR3 has 12 residues. The V end lost 2 bases, the J end lost 7 bases, and 8 bases lay between the germline ends. CDR3 sequence reads: CASSLKRGEAFF. In DNA form, the CDR3 reads TGTGCCAGCAGTTTAAAGAGGGGTGAAGCTTTCTTT.

The chain combines TRBV19 with TRBJ2-5, with TRBD2 as a possible D gene (5 bases). The ends were cut back, 6 bases at V and 7 bases at J, with 9 bases in the middle. The CDR3 sequence is 11 residues long. Germline CDR1 reads LNHDA; CDR2 reads SQIVND (reference sequence). The CDR3 DNA reads TGTGCCAGTAGGTTCAGCGGGACCCAGTACTTC. It yields the protein CASRFSGTQYF.

This chain links TRBV5-1 with TRBJ2-1, with TRBD2 matching over 7 bases. The CDR3 loop spans 14 amino acids. Germline V lookup: CDR1 SGHRS, CDR2 YFSETQ. V shed 2 bases, J shed 6 bases, and the junction held 5 bases outside the gene matches. The CDR3 spells CASSFGGRGNEQFF. The CDR3 DNA is TGCGCCAGCAGCTTCGGGGGGAGAGGCAATGAGCAGTTCTTC.

The V call is TRBV5-1, the J call TRBJ2-1, with 10 bases identical to TRBD2. This CDR3 region has 17 residues. V gave up 4 bases and J gave up 9 bases; unmatched junction bases: 16. CDR1 and CDR2 from the germline V gene are SGHRS and YFSETQ. The CDR3 is CASSGSLPSGSIGEQFF. The CDR3 DNA reads TGCGCCAGCAGCGGAAGTCTACCTAGCGGGAGCATCGGTGAGCAGTTCTTC.

The rearrangement links TRBV19 to TRBJ1-5; D might be TRBD1 (5 bases). CDR3 length: 14 amino acids. Germline-derived CDR1 and CDR2 are LNHDA and SQIVND (reference sequence). The germline V and J ends were trimmed by 7 bases and 6 bases, with 16 bases remaining between them. The CDR3 reads CASTPGGVRQPQHF. The CDR3 DNA reads as TGTGCCAGTACCCCGGGAGGGGTTCGTCAGCCCCAGCATTTT.

This clone was picked up one time. The CDR3: CAWSRGSYEQYF. DNA of the CDR3: TGTGCCTGGAGTCGCGGTTCCTACGAGCAGTACTTC. The chain carries TRBV30 and TRBJ2-7; D uncertain. Between the trimmed V and J ends, which lost 2 bases and 1 base, there was a span of 6 bases. Germline V CDR1 and CDR2: GTSNPN, SVGIG (reference sequence). The CDR3 consists of 12 residues.

The chain carries TRBV28 and TRBJ2-1; D gene unclear. CDR1 and CDR2 from the germline V gene are MDHEN and SYDVKM. The ends were cut back, 6 bases at V and 5 bases at J, with 5 bases in the middle. The CDR3 consists of 11 residues. The CDR3 nucleotides read TGTGCCAGCAGCCCCCACAATGAGCAGTTCTTC. Protein product: CASSPHNEQFF.

The chain joins TRBV5-1 to TRBJ1-2; D is unclear. The CDR3 contains 15 residues. CDR1 is SGHRS and CDR2 is YFSETQ in the germline V gene. Trimming left V 0 bases short and J 3 bases short, with 12 bases between. The CDR3 region is CASSLVASNYYGYTF. The CDR3 bases are TGCGCCAGCAGCTTGGTTGCCAGTAACTACTATGGCTACACCTTC. Complete variable domain (other parts from reference TRBV5-1 and TRBJ1-2): KAGVTQTPRYLIKTRGQQVTLSCSPISGHRSVSWYQQTPGQGLQFLFEYFSETQRNKGNFPGRFSGRQFSNSRSEMNVSTLELGDSALYLCASSLVASNYYGYTFGSGTRLTVV.

This clone was recorded only once. V and J are TRBV21-1 and TRBJ2-3; the table's D gene call, TRBD2, was not cross checked with the DNA. TRBV21-1 is a documented pseudogene. The CDR3 totals 14 residues. The CDR3 DNA reads TGTGCCAGCACCACTAGCGGACGCACAGATACGCAGTATTTT. It is translated as CASTTSGRTDTQYF.

The rearrangement links TRBV10-3 to TRBJ2-7; D is perhaps TRBD2 (6 bases). Germline-derived CDR1 and CDR2 are ENHRY and SYGVKD. V lost 2 bases and J 5 bases, leaving 10 bases between the germline ends. The CDR3 spans 13 residues. In DNA form, the CDR3 reads TGTGCCATCAGTGAGCGGCGGGAAGACGAGCAGTACTTC. It specifies CAISERREDEQYF.

The V gene is TRBV5-1, the J gene TRBJ2-3; D unclear. Per the germline V gene, CDR1 is SGHRS and CDR2 is YFSETQ. There are 13 residues in the CDR3. Trimming took off 4 bases at V and 2 bases at J, with 8 bases between the two ends. DNA for the CDR3: TGCGCCAGCAGCGGGGTACTCACAGATACGCAGTATTTT. Encoded protein: CASSGVLTDTQYF.

This sequence joins TRBV28 and TRBJ1-4; weak D call: TRBD1 (6 bases). Trimming took 3 bases from V and 7 from J, leaving 15 bases between them. The CDR3 is made up of 15 amino acids. CDR1 is MDHEN and CDR2 is SYDVKM in the germline V gene. CDR3 residues: CASSFRGGKSEKLFF. In DNA, the CDR3 is TGTGCCAGCAGTTTCAGAGGGGGGAAGAGTGAAAAACTGTTTTTT.

The rearrangement joins TRBV29-1 to TRBJ1-1, with D possibly being TRBD1 (6 bases). The CDR3 runs 13 residues. Germline CDR1 reads SQVTM; CDR2 reads ANQGSEA. Trimming shortened V by 6 bases and J by 0 bases, and 11 bases separated the two germline ends. CDR3 amino acids: CSVNRDMNTEAFF. The CDR3 region has the DNA TGCAGCGTGAACAGGGACATGAACACTGAAGCTTTCTTT. Drawing the rest from reference TRBV29-1 and TRBJ1-1, the complete variable domain is SAVISQKPSRDICQRGTSLTIQCQVDSQVTMMFWYRQQPGQSLTLIATANQGSEATYESGFVIDKFPISRPNLTFSTLTVSNMSPEDSSIYLCSVNRDMNTEAFFGQGTRLTVV.

The chain combines TRBV2 with TRBJ1-1, with D tentatively TRBD1 (6 bases). The ends were cut back, 7 bases at V and 7 bases at J, with 10 bases in the middle. The germline gives CDR1 SNHLY, CDR2 FYNNEI. The CDR3 is made up of 11 amino acids. The CDR3 spells CASIADSEAFF. CDR3 DNA sequence: TGTGCCAGCATAGCGGACAGTGAAGCTTTCTTT.

This clone appeared a single time. J is TRBJ2-1 and V is TRBV19; TRBD2 matches 9 bases. CDR3 size: 16 residues. Germline assignment: CDR1 LNHDA and CDR2 SQIVND (reference sequence). J was trimmed by 6 bases and V by 3 bases; bases with no gene match: 9. This CDR3 is CASSISPAGGSNEQFF. CDR3 in DNA: TGTGCCAGTAGTATCTCCCCCGCGGGAGGGTCCAATGAGCAGTTCTTC.

The CDR3 reads CASSEDRDTQYF. In DNA, the CDR3 is TGTGCCAGCAGTGAAGATAGGGATACGCAGTATTTT. The rearrangement joins TRBV2 to TRBJ2-3; no clear D. There are 12 residues in the CDR3. Germline V gene data show CDR1 as SNHLY and CDR2 as FYNNEI. The V gene lost 1 base and the J gene lost 6 bases, with 5 bases spanning the gap.

The V call is TRBV12-5, the J call TRBJ2-3; TRBD2 might be the D (6 bases). Trimming took 1 base from V and 4 from J, leaving 6 bases between them. The V gene's germline CDR1 is LGHNT and CDR2 FRNRAP. The CDR3 sequence is 13 residues long. As DNA, the CDR3 is TGTGCTAGTGGTTTGGCGGGAGCAGATACGCAGTATTTT. It codes for CASGLAGADTQYF.

The rearrangement joins TRBV30 to TRBJ1-4, with D perhaps matching TRBD1 (5 bases). The CDR3 is 14 residues long. Trimming shortened V by 1 base and J by 5 bases, and 11 bases separated the two germline ends. Germline values: CDR1 GTSNPN, CDR2 SVGIG (reference sequence). CDR3 loop: CAWSGRQWNEKLFF. The CDR3 DNA sequence: TGTGCCTGGAGTGGGAGACAGTGGAATGAAAAACTGTTTTTT.

This sequence joins TRBV6-1 and TRBJ1-6; D uncertain. CDR1 and CDR2 (germline): MNHNS, SASEGT. There are 12 residues in the CDR3. This chain's CDR3 is CATSIPYSPLHF. The CDR3 DNA sequence: TGTGCTACCTCGATTCCGTATTCACCCCTCCACTTT.

This clone turned up a few times. This sequence joins TRBV30 and TRBJ1-1, with unresolved D. The CDR3 consists of 13 residues. Germline lookup yields CDR1 GTSNPN and CDR2 SVGIG (reference sequence). V was pared by 4 bases and J by 0 bases, with 9 bases between. The CDR3 loop is CAWMRLLNTEAFF. CDR3 nucleotide sequence: TGTGCCTGGATGCGACTATTGAACACTGAAGCTTTCTTT.